The clone carrying this T cell receptor (beta chain) was detected a few times. The data are from a study of blood T cell repertoires in COVID-19. Generated by immunoSEQ multiplex PCR, the TCRdb table keeps only in-frame clones and is missing some. The profile shows over 95,000 clones, roughly 80% of them singletons. Per the germline V gene, CDR1 is SNHLY and CDR2 is FYNNEI. The CDR3 contains 12 residues. Trimming removed 6 bases from V and 4 bases from J, with 10 bases in between. Material: peripheral blood. The TCR originated in a human donor in a cohort sampled during active COVID-19. The V call is TRBV2, the J call TRBJ2-7; D might be TRBD2 (6 bases). In DNA, the CDR3 is TGTGCCAGCAGCTCGGGACTGTACGAGCAGTACTTC. Translating gives CASSSGLYEQYF. Using reference TRBV2 and TRBJ2-7 for the parts outside the CDR3, the full variable domain is EPEVTQTPSHQVTQMGQEVILRCVPISNHLYFYWYRQILGQKVEFLVSFYNNEISEKSEIFDDQFSVERPDGSNFTLKIRSTKLEDSAMYFCASSSGLYEQYFGPGTRLTVT.